This TCR beta chain was observed in a study of T cells in localized non-small cell lung cancer (dated by TCRdb to the early 2020s). Context from the whole study: Comparing tumors with uninvolved tumor-adjacent lungs, the study looked at the T cell repertoires of fewer than 250 patients with early-stage NSCLC. The cohort consisted of around 250 treatment-naive NSCLC patients whose localized lung tumors had been resected. The mean age of the NSCLC patients was about 62 years, with 130 or so men and around 99 women.

The investigation overall reported the following: A median of 57 of the top 100 tumor clones were detected in paired uninvolved adjacent lung, and 25 to 35 of these tumor clones were also found among the top 100 clones of the paired uninvolved adjacent lung. Longer overall survival was associated with higher blood T cell density, whereas shorter survival was associated with higher adjacent-lung clonality. Since the design was exploratory, TCR variables were selected using unadjusted p-values with no false-discovery rate correction. Because multi-region tumor sequencing was not done, intratumor heterogeneity could not be ruled out. Uninvolved tumor-adjacent lung showed the highest T cell clonality, higher than tumor, which suggests more focused antigenic responses in the adjacent lung.

TCR beta CDR3 regions were sequenced from DNA using the immunoSEQ Assay. The original pipeline was this. To compute T cell density, TCR beta template counts were normalized to usable DNA, which was estimated by amplifying housekeeping genes. The preseqR package was used to estimate richness by extrapolating to 400,000 templates for PBMC samples and to 120,000 templates for tissue samples. Clonality was taken to be one minus Pielou's evenness. Differential abundance testing on productive amino-acid clonotypes, with a minimum total count of 5 and an alpha of 0.1, was used to identify tissue-enriched TCRs. Repertoire overlap between compartments was quantified with the Jaccard Index and Morisita Overlap Index. GLIPH grouped TCR beta CDR3s together with public tetramer-defined viral CDR3s, and a viral motif had to include at least three viral sequences and also show V-gene enrichment. TCRdb stores this immuneACCESS table with in-frame sequences only. Part of the clones is absent; in the studies checked, under half of the shortfall reflects unresolved V genes, and no reason is known for the rest. D and trimming come from the DNA, and the V and J calls and clone size come from that table. This sample gives 130,000 or so clones in total; around 90% of them show up just once. The top ten constitute over 1.5% of the sample.

V and J lose 4 bases and 2 bases, and a span of 16 bases separates them. The cysteine opens and the phenylalanine closes a CDR3 of 15 amino acids. Only CDR3 DNA is held: 45 bases, read in frame from base 1. CDR1 is given as SGHRS and CDR2 as YFSETQ, both from the germline V gene. At diagnosis, tumor, uninvolved tumor-adjacent lung and peripheral blood were collected and then preserved as a mix of FFPE and fresh-frozen material. For TCR repertoire profiling, the blood samples were analyzed as peripheral blood mononuclear cells. Points on this clone: Its recognized antigen is unknown. Base qualities were left out, and no much larger clone turns up one base away.

Sequences were derived from peripheral blood, sampled before any cancer treatment. This TCR derives from a female donor older than 55 with stage I lung adenocarcinoma. The chain employs TRBV5-1 and TRBJ2-7; the D call is possibly TRBD1 or TRBD2, each sharing 6 bases. CDR3 reads: CASSIQGGNAYEQYF. The DNA sequence follows: TGCGCCAGCAGCATACAGGGAGGAAATGCCTACGAGCAGTACTTC.